This T cell receptor beta chain was sequenced for a study of T cells in localized non-small cell lung cancer. Data came from immunoSEQ multiplex PCR; TCRdb stores just in-frame clones and leaves some out. Counted here are tens of thousands of clones, about 88% occurring once; the ten biggest clones make up around 20%. V was cut by 4 bases and J by 4 bases, with 16 bases left in between. The CDR3 sequence is 15 residues long. CDR1 SGDLS and CDR2 YYNGEE come from the germline V gene. The material was peripheral blood, obtained before any cancer treatment. The clonotype was recovered from a woman aged 40 to 75 with stage I squamous cell lung carcinoma. This chain joins TRBV9 and TRBJ2-3, with D possibly TRBD1 on 6 matching bases. In DNA, the CDR3 is TGTGCCAGCAGCCTCCGACAGGTTGGGTCAGATACGCAGTATTTT. This sequence encodes CASSLRQVGSDTQYF.